The 27 T cell receptor beta chains reported below all come from one sample, sequenced in a study of cytomegalovirus exposure and HLA in healthy donors (dated by TCRdb to about 2017). Library creation used the immunoSEQ multiplex PCR assay. For the multiplex PCR, a mixture combining 60 forward primers for TCR Vbeta segments and 13 reverse primers for TCR Jbeta segments was used. Not all clones reach the TCRdb copy of this immuneACCESS table, which keeps in-frame sequences only. Checked studies attribute under half of the gap to unresolved V genes and leave the rest unexplained. Here the sample has approximately 150,000 clones; 77% occur a single time. 1.5% to 2% of the sample rests with the top ten. The source material was PBMCs. The source of these receptors is a woman in her twenties or thirties in good health and CMV-seronegative.

The chain uses TRBV7-9 and TRBJ2-7, with TRBD2 as a possible D gene (11 bases). V was shortened by 2 bases and J by 6 bases, with 29 bases between the two germline ends. Germline CDR1 and CDR2: SEHNR and FQNEAQ (reference sequence). This CDR3 is built from 19 residues. The CDR3 DNA is TGTGCCAGCAGCTTACCATCAGGACAGGGGGTACTAGCGGGAGTCGAGCAGTACTTC. Its protein product is CASSLPSGQGVLAGVEQYF.

V is TRBV2 and J is TRBJ2-7, with 9 bases that match TRBD1. V lost 4 bases to trimming and J lost 2 bases; unmatched junction nucleotides: 0. Germline CDR1 and CDR2: SNHLY and FYNNEI. The CDR3 sequence is 13 residues long. The CDR3, as DNA: TGTGCCAGCAGTGGACAGGGGGCCTACGAGCAGTACTTC. Translating gives CASSGQGAYEQYF.

The chain employs TRBV5-1 and TRBJ2-7, with D perhaps matching TRBD2 (6 bases). This CDR3 has 13 residues. Germline loops: CDR1 SGHRS, CDR2 YFSETQ. V lost 2 bases to trimming and J lost 0 bases, with 6 bases between them. CDR3 in DNA: TGCGCCAGCAGCTTCGGGAGCTCCTACGAGCAGTACTTC. Encoded protein: CASSFGSSYEQYF.

The sample holds one count of this clone. The rearrangement uses TRBV7-9 and TRBJ2-7; possibly TRBD1 for D (6 bases). Trimming stripped 5 bases from V and 0 bases from J, with 11 bases between. The CDR3 has 14 amino acids. The V gene's germline CDR1 is SEHNR and CDR2 FQNEAQ (reference sequence). CDR3 in amino acids: CASSEDSFSYEQYF. The CDR3 nucleotides read TGTGCCAGCAGCGAGGACAGTTTCTCCTACGAGCAGTACTTC. Together with reference TRBV7-9 and TRBJ2-7, the CDR3 gives the full variable domain: DTGVSQNPRHKITKRGQNVTFRCDPISEHNRLYWYRQTLGQGPEFLTYFQNEAQLEKSRLLSDRFSAERPKGSFSTLEIQRTEQGDSAMYLCASSEDSFSYEQYFGPGTRLTVT.

J is TRBJ2-7 and V is TRBV27; 7 bases fit TRBD1. Germline V gives CDR1 MNHEY, CDR2 SMNVEV (reference sequence). This CDR3 has 14 residues. V trimming: 3 bases; J trimming: 0 bases; junction bases outside the gene matches: 2. CDR3 in DNA: TGTGCCAGCAGTTTCCGGGACAGCTCCTACGAGCAGTACTTC. Its translation: CASSFRDSSYEQYF.

This clone has only one observation. The chain is built from TRBV13 and TRBJ2-1; D call uncertain. Germline V gives CDR1 PRHDT, CDR2 FYEKMQ (reference sequence). The CDR3 extends over 13 amino acids. With 3 bases removed from V and 5 bases from J, the gap between germline ends came to 8 bases. The CDR3 loop is CASSFERNNEQFF. As DNA, the CDR3 is TGTGCCAGCAGCTTCGAGAGGAACAATGAGCAGTTCTTC.

V gene TRBV2 combines with J gene TRBJ2-1; the match to TRBD1 covers 9 bases. CDR1 SNHLY and CDR2 FYNNEI come from the germline V gene. Losses at the gene ends were 6 bases for V and 4 bases for J; bases not matched to a gene: 1. CDR3 size: 13 residues. CDR3 bases: TGTGCCAGCAGAGACAGGGGGTACAATGAGCAGTTCTTC. This encodes CASRDRGYNEQFF.

This chain connects TRBV7-2 to TRBJ1-2, with D tentatively TRBD1 (6 bases). CDR3 size: 17 residues. V was pared by 4 bases and J by 4 bases, with 22 bases between. Germline V lookup: CDR1 SGHTA, CDR2 FQGNSA. This CDR3 is CASSSEVIQGLSYGYTF. Written as DNA, the CDR3 is TGTGCCAGCAGCTCAGAAGTCATACAGGGTCTAAGCTATGGCTACACCTTC. The full variable domain, in which reference TRBV7-2 and TRBJ1-2 provide the parts outside the CDR3, is GAGVSQSPSNKVTEKGKDVELRCDPISGHTALYWYRQSLGQGLEFLIYFQGNSAPDKSGLPSDRFSAERTGGSVSTLTIQRTQQEDSAVYLCASSSEVIQGLSYGYTFGSGTRLTVV.

The V gene is TRBV4-2, the J gene TRBJ2-1; 7 nucleotides line up with TRBD1. V dropped 6 bases and J dropped 0; count of bases not matched to a gene: 8. The CDR3 length is 16 residues. Germline V gene lookup returns CDR1 LGHNA and CDR2 YNFKEQ. In nucleotides, the CDR3 is TGTGCCAGCAGACCAACCGGGACAGCCTCCTACAATGAGCAGTTCTTC. It specifies CASRPTGTASYNEQFF.

This clone was seen a handful of times. The rearrangement links TRBV5-5 to TRBJ1-3; D is undetermined. Looked up from germline, CDR1 is SGHKS and CDR2 is YYEKEE (reference sequence). Trimming stripped 1 base from V and 2 bases from J, with 4 bases between. The CDR3 is made up of 13 amino acids. The CDR3 loop is CASSLLTGNTIYF. The CDR3 nucleotides are TGTGCCAGCAGCTTGCTAACTGGAAACACCATATATTTT. Full variable domain (rest looked up from reference TRBV5-5 and TRBJ1-3): DAGVTQSPTHLIKTRGQQVTLRCSPISGHKSVSWYQQVLGQGPQFIFQYYEKEERGRGNFPDRFSARQFPNYSSELNVNALLLGDSALYLCASSLLTGNTIYFGEGSWLTVV.

This chain connects TRBV30 to TRBJ1-5; 11 nucleotides agree with TRBD1. This CDR3 has 13 amino acids. CDR1 GTSNPN and CDR2 SVGIG come from the germline V gene (reference sequence). J gave up 5 bases and V 3 bases, and 0 bases lay outside the gene matches. DNA for the CDR3: TGTGCCTGGAGGGGACAGGGGGATCAGCCCCAGCATTTT. This codes for CAWRGQGDQPQHF.

CDR3 sequence reads: CASSYEATRGYTF. CDR3 DNA sequence: TGTGCCAGCAGTTACGAAGCGACCCGGGGCTACACCTTC. The J gene is TRBJ1-2, the V gene TRBV6-5, with unresolved D. Germline V gene sequence: CDR1 MNHEY, CDR2 SVGAGI. V lost 2 bases to trimming and J lost 8 bases, with 12 bases between them. The CDR3 is 13 residues long.

The chain combines TRBV19 with TRBJ1-1; TRBD1 aligns across 7 bases. The V gene end was trimmed by 9 bases and the J gene end by 1 base; junction bases not matched to a gene: 11. The germline V gene encodes CDR1 LNHDA and CDR2 SQIVND (reference sequence). CDR3 length: 15 amino acids. In DNA form, the CDR3 reads TGTGCCAGCCAATCCGGACAGGTCTGGAACACTGAAGCTTTCTTT. Translated, it gives CASQSGQVWNTEAFF.

The chain recombines TRBV5-8 with TRBJ2-3, with D possibly matching TRBD2 (6 bases). Germline CDR1 is SGHTS and CDR2 is YDEGEE. CDR3 length equals 14 residues. V lost 2 bases and J 1 base, leaving 8 bases between the germline ends. As DNA, the CDR3 is TGTGCCAGCAGCTTTGGCGGGGGCACAGATACGCAGTATTTT. Its protein is CASSFGGGTDTQYF.

Comments on this clone: Other DNA sequences from this sample encode an identical CDR3 as well. The gene calls are TRBV5-1 and TRBJ2-3, with D tentatively TRBD1 (5 bases). The germline CDR1 and CDR2 sequences are SGHRS and YFSETQ. The CDR3 is 15 residues long. Trimming removed 1 base at V and 0 bases at J, with 9 bases between. CDR3 sequence reads: CASSLQGSSTDTQYF. The DNA for the CDR3 is TGCGCCAGCAGCTTGCAGGGTTCGAGCACAGATACGCAGTATTTT.

This CDR3 reads CASSEGWGGETQYF. CDR3 DNA: TGTGCCAGCAGTGAGGGATGGGGAGGGGAGACCCAGTACTTC. This chain connects TRBV6-5 to TRBJ2-5; 7 positions match TRBD2. The CDR3 consists of 14 residues. V shed 5 bases and J 5 bases; nucleotides not matched to a gene: 8. Germline assignment: CDR1 MNHEY and CDR2 SVGAGI.

This clone was detected a few times. CDR3 protein: CARVGIANYGYTF. The DNA for the CDR3 is TGTGCCAGGGTGGGCATCGCTAACTATGGCTACACCTTC. The chain combines TRBV2 with TRBJ1-2; the D is unclear. Germline V gives CDR1 SNHLY, CDR2 FYNNEI. The germline V and J ends were trimmed by 9 bases and 0 bases, with 11 bases remaining between them. This CDR3 contains 13 residues.

The CDR3 region is CASSLARVLPTDTQYF. CDR3 bases: TGTGCCAGCAGCTTAGCCCGGGTTCTCCCCACAGATACGCAGTATTTT. V usage is TRBV11-1 and J usage is TRBJ2-3; D is ambiguous. This CDR3 spans 16 amino acids. Trimming shortened V by 0 bases and J by 2 bases, and 12 bases separated the two germline ends. Looked up from germline, CDR1 is SGHAT and CDR2 is FQDESV (reference sequence).

The V gene is TRBV30, the J gene TRBJ2-2; 15 positions agree with TRBD2. Germline lookup yields CDR1 GTSNPN and CDR2 SVGIG (reference sequence). The junction had 6 bases not matched to a gene; V was cut back by 3 bases and J by 7 bases. This CDR3 has 16 residues. In DNA, the CDR3 is TGTGCCTGGAGCGGACTAGCGGGGGGGCAGTTCGGGGAGCTGTTTTTT. Encoded protein: CAWSGLAGGQFGELFF. The full variable domain, rest sourced from reference TRBV30 and TRBJ2-2, is SQTIHQWPATLVQPVGSPLSLECTVEGTSNPNLYWYRQAAGRGLQLLFYSVGIGQISSEVPQNLSASRPQDRQFILSSKKLLLSDSGFYLCAWSGLAGGQFGELFFGEGSRLTVL.

This clone turned up a few times. The J gene is TRBJ2-4, the V gene TRBV5-4; the match to TRBD2 covers 8 bases. The CDR3 runs 16 residues. Germline-derived CDR1 and CDR2 are SGHNT and YYREEE (reference sequence). With 3 bases clipped from V and 0 bases from J, the junction kept 5 bases outside the gene matches. CDR3 nucleotides: TGTGCCAGCAGCTCACTAGCGGATTTAGCCAAAAACATTCAGTACTTC. Amino acids: CASSSLADLAKNIQYF.

The chain has TRBV5-1 and TRBJ2-7; 11 nucleotides match TRBD2. CDR1 and CDR2 from the germline V gene are SGHRS and YFSETQ. The CDR3 is 15 amino acids. V was clipped by 4 bases and J by 2 bases; unmatched bases: 5. The CDR3 protein is CASSPTSGGAYEQYF. Written as DNA, the CDR3 is TGCGCCAGCAGCCCAACTAGCGGGGGCGCCTACGAGCAGTACTTC.

V gene TRBV5-4 combines with J gene TRBJ2-3, with D perhaps TRBD1 (6 bases). This CDR3 contains 16 residues. The V end was cut by 0 bases, the J end by 2 bases, with 13 bases between. Germline V gene data show CDR1 as SGHNT and CDR2 as YYREEE (reference sequence). In nucleotides, the CDR3 is TGTGCCAGCAGCTTGGCTGGGGGCGCGATCACAGATACGCAGTATTTT. It translates to CASSLAGGAITDTQYF.

A few counts support this clone. V is TRBV28 and J is TRBJ2-5, with D possibly matching TRBD2 (5 bases). The V end lost 6 bases, the J end lost 6 bases, and 23 bases lay between the germline ends. Germline V gene sequence: CDR1 MDHEN, CDR2 SYDVKM. The CDR3 loop spans 16 amino acids. The CDR3, as DNA: TGTGCCAGCAGCTCCATACGAGACATGGCGGGTCAGACCCAGTACTTC. Its protein product is CASSSIRDMAGQTQYF.

V usage is TRBV18 and J usage is TRBJ2-7, with D perhaps TRBD1 (6 bases). V was pared by 5 bases and J by 0 bases, with 11 bases between. CDR3 length: 14 residues. Looked up from germline, CDR1 is KGHSH and CDR2 is LQKENI. For the CDR3, the DNA is TGTGCCAGCTCATCTGGACAGAGCTCCTACGAGCAGTACTTC. Translation: CASSSGQSSYEQYF. Based on the CDR3 plus reference TRBV18 and TRBJ2-7, the full variable domain is NAGVMQNPRHLVRRRGQEARLRCSPMKGHSHVYWYRQLPEEGLKFMVYLQKENIIDESGMPKERFSAEFPKEGPSILRIQQVVRGDSAAYFCASSSGQSSYEQYFGPGTRLTVT.

The rearrangement links TRBV27 to TRBJ2-6; 8 bases agree with TRBD1. The length of the CDR3 is 15 residues. With V trimmed by 6 bases and J by 0 bases, 1 base remained unmatched. Germline V gene lookup returns CDR1 MNHEY and CDR2 SMNVEV (reference sequence). In DNA, the CDR3 is TGTGCCAGCAGCGGACAGGGCTCTGGGGCCAACGTCCTGACTTTC. Amino acids: CASSGQGSGANVLTF.

The chain's CDR3 is CASSLVGLAVYNEQFF. CDR3 DNA sequence: TGTGCCAGCAGTTTAGTAGGACTAGCGGTCTACAATGAGCAGTTCTTC. The gene calls are TRBV28 and TRBJ2-1; TRBD2 matches 10 bases. The CDR3 is 16 residues long. Germline CDR1 and CDR2: MDHEN and SYDVKM. J gave up 3 bases and V 2 bases, and 4 bases lay outside the gene matches.

This chain links TRBV12-5 with TRBJ1-2, with 7 bases identical to TRBD1. Losses at the gene ends were 6 bases for V and 1 base for J; bases not matched to a gene: 5. The germline gives CDR1 LGHNT, CDR2 FRNRAP. CDR3 length: 14 residues. CDR3 nucleotide sequence: TGTGCTAGTGGGACAGGGCTGTTTAACTATGGCTACACCTTC. As protein: CASGTGLFNYGYTF.